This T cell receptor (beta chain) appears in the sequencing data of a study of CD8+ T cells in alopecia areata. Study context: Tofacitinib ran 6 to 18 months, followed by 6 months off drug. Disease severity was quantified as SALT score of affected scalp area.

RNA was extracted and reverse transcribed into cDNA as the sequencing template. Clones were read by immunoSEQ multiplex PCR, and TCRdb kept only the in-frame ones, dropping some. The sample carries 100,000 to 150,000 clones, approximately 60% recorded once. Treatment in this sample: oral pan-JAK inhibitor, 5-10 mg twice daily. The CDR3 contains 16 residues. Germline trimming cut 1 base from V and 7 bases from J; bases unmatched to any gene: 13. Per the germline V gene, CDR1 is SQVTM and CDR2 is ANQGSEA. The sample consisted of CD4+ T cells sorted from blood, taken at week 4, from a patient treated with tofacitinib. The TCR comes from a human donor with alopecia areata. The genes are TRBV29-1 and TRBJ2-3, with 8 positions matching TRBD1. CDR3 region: CSVEVPWTGRENTQYF. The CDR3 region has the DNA TGCAGCGTTGAAGTCCCATGGACAGGGCGCGAGAATACGCAGTATTTT.